These T cell receptor beta chains were read from a single sample in a study of a mutant IDH1 vaccine in newly diagnosed glioma. Their recognized antigens are unknown. Some clones are missing from TCRdb's copy, which holds only in-frame ones; the method was immunoSEQ multiplex PCR. In the table there are tens of thousands of clones, approximately 88% of which are singletons. The source was PBMCs, collected from a glioma patient whose treatment included an IDH1 peptide vaccine. The receptors stem from a woman aged 45 to 65 with glioma. Both conserved end residues are part of each CDR3. The order of the fields is V gene, CDR3 protein.

>TRBV2
CASSEGDNTEAFF
>TRBV19
CASRVGGWTEAFF
>TRBV5-1
CASSLEGNTGELFF
>TRBV27
CASSSGSASGGPIDRYF
>TRBV15
CATSREASTDTQYF
>TRBV9
CASSVGGGTRPGELFF
>TRBV11-2
CASSPGRGDFNEQFF
>TRBV6-1
CASSEAAAPGNTIYF
>TRBV6-5
CASSFTGATYNEQFF
>TRBV14
CASSQEQGYRTGELFF
>TRBV19
CASMSTGSNQPQHF
>TRBV5-1
CANSWTPGPGTDTQYF
>TRBV5-4
CASSRRGGNTDTQYF
>TRBV7-2
CASSLGFRGSYGYTF
>TRBV4-3
CASSQGGQSGQPQHF
>TRBV15
CATSSDRAGYGYTF
>TRBV5-1
CASSFEQGVLPGETQYF
>TRBV6-5
CASSRSPAGGDEQYF
>TRBV11-3
CASSLRTSDTDTQYF
>TRBV27
CASRLRRDSYNSPLHF
>TRBV6-6
CASSSFPTGNQETQYF
>TRBV6-6
CASRATGQGARQPQHF
>TRBV4-2
CASSQEGQTTSSYNSPLHF
>TRBV10-2
CASRMTESYEQYF
>TRBV6-5
CASSYSMRSGANVLTF
>TRBV7-6
CASSFSGGTDTQYF
>TRBV19
CASSPKRTGDYGYTF
>TRBV4-3
CASSQAVTRGGLGTEAFF
>TRBV6-1
CASSMSGGQETQYF
>TRBV4-1
CASSQGALGSNYGYTF
>TRBV19
CASSSRSGVANYGYTF
>TRBV7-9
CASSVTGDTDTQYF
>TRBV5-4
CASSYPQRGGDSDTQYF
>TRBV4-1
CASSQFLGTNEAFF
>TRBV18
CASSLEQGSSHSPLHF
>TRBV27
CASRRGLAGYYEQYF
>TRBV7-7
CASSSSAGSTDTQYF
>TRBV10-3
CAIRTGQEPTGELFF
>TRBV6-1
CASRLLSYTGYEQYF
>TRBV5-5
CASSPLAGTGTGELFF
>TRBV5-4
CASSSTFAGGLNYGYTF
>TRBV6-5
CASSVVGSGNTIYF
>TRBV5-1
CASSLSPDSPYEQYF
>TRBV7-3
CASTPTGADTDTQYF
>TRBV14
CASSPFDRALMDGYTF
>TRBV6-5
CASRVGESPLHF
>TRBV4-3
CASSQEESFSGNTIYF
>TRBV5-1
CASSWQGTGELFF
>TRBV7-9
CASSLASGLGEKLFF
>TRBV18
CASSPSGANVLTF
>TRBV5-6
CASSWASDTGNTIYF
>TRBV9
CASSQRGGSYNEQFF
>TRBV15
CATSGFSSSVGAFF
>TRBV9
CASSALYREENTRELFF